A single sample is the source of the 30 T cell receptor beta chains below, sequenced in a study of T-cell reconstitution after alpha-beta-depleted transplantation in children. Using unique molecular identifiers, the investigators prepared the TCRbeta library. TCRdb processed the PCR reads anew with MiXCR; each CDR3 protein has one entry. The data contain hundreds of thousands of distinct CDR3 sequences, about an eighth of them singletons. This specimen was PBMCs, taken before TCRalphabeta/CD19-depleted stem cell transplant. The receptors were sampled from a girl aged 2-15 years with congenital amegakaryocytic thrombocytopenia, due to receive a stem cell transplant.

Only a few counts were recorded for this clonotype. The chain is built from TRBV25-1 and TRBJ1-6, with TRBD1 as a possible D gene (6 bases). The CDR3 spans 12 residues. CDR1 MGHDK and CDR2 SYGVNS come from the germline V gene. In nucleotides, the CDR3 is TGTGCGTGGAGGGGGAGTAATTCACCCCTCCACTTT. As protein: CAWRGSNSPLHF.

J is TRBJ2-7 and V is TRBV28; 9 positions agree with TRBD1. The CDR3 spans 14 residues. Losses at the gene ends were 5 bases for V and 5 bases for J; bases not matched to a gene: 7. The germline V gene encodes CDR1 MDHEN and CDR2 SYDVKM. The CDR3 reads CASSPTGTGHEQYF. As DNA, the CDR3 is TGTGCCAGCAGTCCGACCGGGACAGGGCACGAGCAGTACTTC.

The chain combines TRBV29-1 with TRBJ2-7; 7 positions agree with TRBD2. The CDR3 has 13 amino acids. Germline V CDR1 and CDR2: SQVTM, ANQGSEA. V lost 4 bases, J lost 1 base, and 4 bases stayed unmatched. CDR3 protein: CSVVGGTSYEQYF. CDR3 sequence (DNA): TGCAGCGTTGTGGGGGGGACTTCCTACGAGCAGTACTTC.

This clonotype was picked up a small number of times. This chain links TRBV20-1 with TRBJ1-3, with TRBD1 identical over 8 bases. The CDR3 consists of 19 residues. V was clipped by 3 bases and J by 2 bases; unmatched bases: 18. CDR1 DFQATT and CDR2 SNEGSKA come from the germline V gene (reference sequence). The CDR3 is CSASLPRDRTEWAGNTIYF. In nucleotides, the CDR3 is TGCAGTGCTAGTCTTCCTCGGGACAGGACGGAGTGGGCTGGAAACACCATATATTTT.

V and J are TRBV18 and TRBJ2-3; D is unresolved. CDR1 is KGHSH and CDR2 is LQKENI in the germline V gene. This CDR3 is 13 amino acids long. Trimming pared 3 bases from V and 4 bases from J, leaving 8 bases between. In DNA, the CDR3 is TGTGCCAGCTCACCGGGGTCGGCAGATACGCAGTATTTT. The encoded protein is CASSPGSADTQYF.

This clonotype was seen ten or more times. The rearrangement joins TRBV5-1 to TRBJ2-3; tentatively, D is TRBD2 (6 bases). This CDR3 contains 14 residues. V was trimmed by 4 bases and J by 1 base, leaving 10 bases between them. The germline CDR1 and CDR2 sequences are SGHRS and YFSETQ. The CDR3 loop reads CASSVSSGTDTQYF. The CDR3 DNA is TGCGCCAGCAGCGTTTCTAGCGGCACAGATACGCAGTATTTT. Using reference TRBV5-1 and TRBJ2-3 for the parts outside the CDR3, the full variable domain is KAGVTQTPRYLIKTRGQQVTLSCSPISGHRSVSWYQQTPGQGLQFLFEYFSETQRNKGNFPGRFSGRQFSNSRSEMNVSTLELGDSALYLCASSVSSGTDTQYFGPGTRLTVL.

There are many counts of this clonotype. The genes are TRBV25-1 and TRBJ1-2; D not resolved. The V gene's germline CDR1 is MGHDK and CDR2 SYGVNS. The length of the CDR3 is 12 residues. The V gene lost 6 bases and the J gene lost 3 bases, with 8 bases spanning the gap. The DNA of the CDR3 is TGTGCCAGCAGCACTAACTACTATGGCTACACCTTC. Translating gives CASSTNYYGYTF.

The rearrangement joins TRBV20-1 to TRBJ1-3, with D perhaps matching TRBD1 (5 bases). V lost 2 bases, J lost 0 bases, and 14 bases lay in between. Germline CDR1 DFQATT, CDR2 SNEGSKA (reference sequence). CDR3 size: 16 residues. In nucleotides, the CDR3 is TGCAGTGCTAGACGGGCTGGGGGATACTCTGGAAACACCATATATTTT. Residues: CSARRAGGYSGNTIYF.

The count of this clonotype is one. The chain uses TRBV4-1 and TRBJ1-4, with D unresolved. This CDR3 contains 14 residues. Trimming cost V 4 bases and J 0 bases, with 6 bases left between them. Germline V gives CDR1 MGHRA, CDR2 YSYEKL. The CDR3 DNA is TGCGCCAGCAGCCGCTTGGCAACTAATGAAAAACTGTTTTTT. This codes for CASSRLATNEKLFF.

At least ten counts were recorded for this clonotype. J is TRBJ2-6 and V is TRBV5-1; D is undetermined. Germline V gene sequence: CDR1 SGHRS, CDR2 YFSETQ. The CDR3 is 18 residues long. Trimming took off 1 base at V and 0 bases at J, with 14 bases between the two ends. CDR3 loop: CASSLYGRLISGANVLTF. The CDR3 nucleotides read TGCGCCAGCAGCTTGTATGGCCGCCTTATCTCTGGGGCCAACGTCCTGACTTTC.

This chain uses TRBV13 with TRBJ2-1; 7 bases agree with TRBD2. V was pared by 0 bases and J by 4 bases, with 9 bases of the junction left unmatched. CDR1 PRHDT and CDR2 FYEKMQ come from the germline V gene (reference sequence). The CDR3 extends over 17 amino acids. The CDR3 protein is CASSLGPPGLRYNEQFF. The CDR3 DNA follows: TGTGCCAGCAGCTTAGGACCTCCGGGACTACGTTACAATGAGCAGTTCTTC.

J is TRBJ2-7 and V is TRBV5-6; 8 bases line up with TRBD1. In germline, CDR1 is SGHDT, CDR2 YYEEEE. The ends lost 5 bases at V and 1 base at J; junction bases unmatched: 5. The CDR3 consists of 14 residues. The chain's CDR3 is CASRGQAHSYEQYF. In nucleotides, the CDR3 is TGTGCCAGCAGGGGACAGGCTCATTCCTACGAGCAGTACTTC.

There are many counts of this clonotype. This sequence joins TRBV12-3 or TRBV12-4 and TRBJ2-2; D uncertain. Trimming left V 5 bases short and J 5 bases short, with 9 bases between. CDR3 size: 13 residues. The CDR3 DNA reads as TGTGCCAGCAGTCCCATCTCGACCGGGGAGCTGTTTTTT. This sequence encodes CASSPISTGELFF.

The J gene is TRBJ2-3, the V gene TRBV4-1, with a weak D call TRBD1 (6 bases). The CDR3 spans 15 residues. The V gene lost 4 bases and the J gene lost 2 bases, with 13 bases spanning the gap. Germline values: CDR1 MGHRA, CDR2 YSYEKL. The CDR3 coding sequence is TGCGCCAGCAGCCGGGACAACGTTTACACAGATACGCAGTATTTT. Protein sequence: CASSRDNVYTDTQYF.

In this sample, this clonotype turned up many times. This chain uses TRBV20-1 with TRBJ2-2; 11 nucleotides line up with TRBD2. CDR1 and CDR2 from the germline V gene are DFQATT and SNEGSKA (reference sequence). The V and J ends lost 0 bases and 4 bases, in that order; junction bases with no gene match: 7. CDR3 length equals 17 residues. CDR3 DNA: TGCAGTGCTAGAGATTGGCTAGCGGGAGGAGGCACCGGGGAGCTGTTTTTT. Residues: CSARDWLAGGGTGELFF.

The chain links TRBV5-1 to TRBJ2-7; 7 nucleotides line up with TRBD1. Germline V gene data show CDR1 as SGHRS and CDR2 as YFSETQ. The J segment lost 6 bases and the V segment lost 4 bases, leaving 7 bases of the junction unmatched. CDR3 length equals 13 residues. The CDR3 bases are TGCGCCAGCAGCGCTGTCAGGACAGGCGAGCAGTACTTC. Its protein product is CASSAVRTGEQYF. Full variable domain (missing parts from reference TRBV5-1 and TRBJ2-7): KAGVTQTPRYLIKTRGQQVTLSCSPISGHRSVSWYQQTPGQGLQFLFEYFSETQRNKGNFPGRFSGRQFSNSRSEMNVSTLELGDSALYLCASSAVRTGEQYFGPGTRLTVT.

The rearrangement links TRBV12-3 or TRBV12-4 to TRBJ2-4; TRBD2 aligns across 14 bases. Trimming took 7 bases from V and 9 from J; bases not matched to a gene: 11. The CDR3 is 16 amino acids. CDR3 DNA sequence: TGTGCCAGCACCCCGGGACTAGCGGGAGTCACCGGCATTCAGTACTTC. Protein: CASTPGLAGVTGIQYF.

This clonotype has at least ten counts. This chain uses TRBV12-3 or TRBV12-4 with TRBJ2-7, with 7 positions matching TRBD2. V trimming: 4 bases; J trimming: 0 bases; junction bases outside the gene matches: 3. The CDR3 is 14 residues long. The CDR3 loop is CASSWGGGSYEQYF. The CDR3 DNA follows: TGTGCCAGCAGTTGGGGGGGGGGCTCCTACGAGCAGTACTTC.

This clonotype was seen repeatedly, ten times or more. V usage is TRBV5-1 and J usage is TRBJ1-1, with D hard to call. This CDR3 is built from 14 residues. The V gene's germline CDR1 is SGHRS and CDR2 YFSETQ. With 6 bases removed from V and 1 base from J, the gap between germline ends came to 13 bases. CDR3 in amino acids: CASIKGFENTEAFF. CDR3 DNA: TGCGCCAGCATCAAGGGTTTTGAGAACACTGAAGCTTTCTTT.

This clonotype was observed at least ten times. The CDR3 sequence: CASSYSPGTGILKLFF. The CDR3 DNA follows: TGTGCCAGCAGTTACTCCCCCGGGACAGGGATTCTGAAACTGTTTTTT. This chain joins TRBV6-5 and TRBJ1-4; 9 bases agree with TRBD1. The trim removed 0 bases at V and 11 bases at J, leaving 10 bases unmatched. The CDR3 runs to 16 residues. Germline V gene data show CDR1 as MNHEY and CDR2 as SVGAGI.

The sample holds many counts of this clonotype. The chain carries TRBV20-1 and TRBJ2-7; perhaps TRBD1 as D (5 bases). The germline V and J ends were trimmed by 2 bases and 0 bases, with 8 bases remaining between them. Germline loops: CDR1 DFQATT, CDR2 SNEGSKA (reference sequence). This CDR3 region has 13 residues. The CDR3 loop reads CSARTGFSYEQYF. DNA for the CDR3: TGCAGTGCTAGAACAGGTTTCTCCTACGAGCAGTACTTC.

This clonotype was found many times. The V and J genes are TRBV10-3 and TRBJ2-7, with D tentatively TRBD2 (5 bases). CDR1 ENHRY and CDR2 SYGVKD come from the germline V gene. There are 15 residues in the CDR3. V lost 3 bases to trimming and J lost 6 bases, with 18 bases between them. The CDR3 nucleotides are TGTGCCATCAGTGACTACCCCTCCGGAGGCGGCGAGCAGTACTTC. Translating gives CAISDYPSGGGEQYF.

This clonotype was seen a few times. The genes are TRBV7-2 and TRBJ2-7; D is uncertain. This CDR3 is 14 amino acids long. The germline CDR1 and CDR2 sequences are SGHTA and FQGNSA. V was pared by 5 bases and J by 3 bases, with 14 bases between. DNA of the CDR3: TGTGCCAGCAGCCCTCCTTCTAGGGACTACGAGCAGTACTTC. It specifies CASSPPSRDYEQYF. Filled out from reference TRBV7-2 and TRBJ2-7, the complete variable domain reads GAGVSQSPSNKVTEKGKDVELRCDPISGHTALYWYRQSLGQGLEFLIYFQGNSAPDKSGLPSDRFSAERTGGSVSTLTIQRTQQEDSAVYLCASSPPSRDYEQYFGPGTRLTVT.

This clonotype turned up a few times. The genes are TRBV7-7 and TRBJ2-7, with 9 bases aligning to TRBD2. CDR3 length equals 17 residues. Germline trimming cut 2 bases from V and 3 bases from J; bases unmatched to any gene: 11. Germline values: CDR1 SSHAT, CDR2 FNYEAQ (reference sequence). The CDR3 is CASSLTTSGDAFYEQYF. In DNA, the CDR3 is TGTGCCAGCAGCTTAACGACTAGCGGAGACGCCTTCTACGAGCAGTACTTC.

This clonotype was picked up a small number of times. V is TRBV5-1 and J is TRBJ2-7; 7 nucleotides agree with TRBD2. Germline lookup yields CDR1 SGHRS and CDR2 YFSETQ. Losses at the gene ends were 0 bases for V and 5 bases for J; bases not matched to a gene: 2. CDR3 length: 13 residues. The CDR3 sequence is CASSLGAGDEQYF. The CDR3 DNA reads as TGCGCCAGCAGCTTGGGTGCGGGAGACGAGCAGTACTTC.

V usage is TRBV7-8 and J usage is TRBJ1-6; 7 positions agree with TRBD1. The CDR3 consists of 14 residues. The V gene's germline CDR1 is SGHVS and CDR2 FQNEAQ. V lost 4 bases to trimming and J lost 11 bases; unmatched junction nucleotides: 8. CDR3 protein: CASSSGTALAPLHF. The CDR3, as DNA: TGTGCCAGCAGCTCCGGGACAGCCTTAGCACCCCTCCACTTT.

This clonotype has at least ten counts. The chain uses TRBV10-3 and TRBJ2-1; 10 nucleotides match TRBD2. The CDR3 has 15 residues. V was clipped by 8 bases and J by 2 bases; unmatched bases: 6. The V gene's germline CDR1 is ENHRY and CDR2 SYGVKD. For the CDR3, the DNA is TGTGCCATCTCTAGCGGGAGAGAACCCTACAATGAGCAGTTCTTC. This translates into CAISSGREPYNEQFF.

The chain carries TRBV6-2 or TRBV6-3 and TRBJ1-1, with D tentatively TRBD1 (5 bases). From germline, CDR1 is MNHEY and CDR2 SVGEGT. The CDR3 is 15 residues long. Trimming cost V 2 bases and J 0 bases, with 10 bases left between them. Here the CDR3 reads CASSYPDSMNTEAFF. Here the CDR3 DNA reads TGTGCCAGCAGTTACCCCGACAGTATGAACACTGAAGCTTTCTTT.

This clonotype was seen ten or more times. The chain is built from TRBV12-3 or TRBV12-4 and TRBJ1-2; no clear D gene. This CDR3 contains 13 residues. V lost 7 bases to trimming and J lost 4 bases, with 13 bases between them. The CDR3 DNA follows: TGTGCCAGCACCCTACCCGGCTTCTATGGCTACACCTTC. Translated: CASTLPGFYGYTF.

This clonotype occurred a few times. The chain is built from TRBV4-1 and TRBJ2-5, with D possibly called TRBD1 or TRBD2 (5 bases each). In germline, CDR1 is MGHRA, CDR2 YSYEKL. The ends were cut back, 2 bases at V and 1 base at J, with 14 bases in the middle. This CDR3 has 16 amino acids. CDR3: CASSQMGVEGQETQYF. The DNA of the CDR3 is TGCGCCAGCAGCCAAATGGGGGTCGAGGGCCAAGAGACCCAGTACTTC.